One T cell receptor (beta chain) is described in this entry. The CDR3 loop spans 14 amino acids. Germline V lookup: CDR1 SNHLY, CDR2 FYNNEI. Trimming left V 3 bases short and J 3 bases short, with 11 bases between. These data belong to a study of blood T cell repertoires in COVID-19. TCRdb's table, derived via immunoSEQ multiplex PCR, lists solely in-frame clones and lacks some. The sample lists about 230,000 clones; roughly 83% were seen once. Sample: peripheral blood. This TCR was sampled from a woman between 70 and 85 years old with active or convalescent COVID-19. The rearrangement uses TRBV2 and TRBJ1-2; tentative D call: TRBD1 (6 bases). Written as DNA, the CDR3 is TGTGCCAGCAGTGACCGCAGGGGCTACTATGGCTACACCTTC. Amino acids: CASSDRRGYYGYTF.